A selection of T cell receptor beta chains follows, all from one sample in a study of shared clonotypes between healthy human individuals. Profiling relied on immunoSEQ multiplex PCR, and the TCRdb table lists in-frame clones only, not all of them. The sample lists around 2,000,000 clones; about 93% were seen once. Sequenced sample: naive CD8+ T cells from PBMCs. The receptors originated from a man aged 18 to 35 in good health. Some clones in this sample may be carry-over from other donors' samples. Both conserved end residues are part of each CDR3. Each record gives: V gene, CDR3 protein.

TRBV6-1 CASILAAWGEQYF
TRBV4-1 CASSQITAGQETQYF
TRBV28 CASSRDRVIGTQYF
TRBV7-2 CASSLYPGSVLGQFF
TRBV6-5 CASAWTGTGTEAFF
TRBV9 CASSVFSGSPNEQYF
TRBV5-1 CASSSGRDRFVDTGELFF
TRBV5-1 CASGRGGNNEQYF
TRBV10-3 CAISWTSGDYNEQFF
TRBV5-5 CASSLWSRENQPQHF
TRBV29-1 CSAAAPLGNEQFF
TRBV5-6 CASSLGRRTRAEQFF
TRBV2 CASRGTDYEQYF
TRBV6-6 CASRQGVEQYF
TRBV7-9 CASSQTRGPIKTGELFF
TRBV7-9 CASSRRTSGSTDTQYF
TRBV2 CASSHGPGLGNQPQHF
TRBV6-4 CASSGMHSRQSRANVLTF
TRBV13 CASSFGTGATNEKLFF
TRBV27 CASRESGSSGANVLTF
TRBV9 CASSLPPGTQYF
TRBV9 CASSVALSGRVNNEQFF
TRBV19 CASSIVGEGNNEQFF
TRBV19 CASSIRDRGGYEQYF
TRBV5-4 CASSFGTVGGYTF
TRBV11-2 CASSFEYGGANTGELFF
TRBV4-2 CASSQAGSVTEAFF
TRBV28 CASSLPWTSRGQPQHF
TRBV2 CASSEADGQETQYF